This entry lists 9 T cell receptor beta chains sequenced from one sample in a study of metastatic and nonmetastatic thyroid tumors. MiXCR re-clonotyped the PCR reads for TCRdb. This sample has over 13,000 clones; under 25% occur once, and the top ten carry under 9.5%. Patients had received no treatment of any kind before thyroid surgery. Material: blood. The source of these receptors is a female donor with papillary thyroid cancer or a benign thyroid nodule (not recorded which). Some clones in this sample may be carry-over from other donors' samples.

In its sample, this clone is medium-sized. The chain joins TRBV2 to TRBJ1-2; 8 positions agree with TRBD1. J was trimmed by 4 bases and V by 3 bases; bases with no gene match: 10. From germline, CDR1 is SNHLY and CDR2 FYNNEI. This CDR3 comprises 16 residues. This CDR3 reads CASSEMVAGGFYGYTF. The CDR3, as DNA: TGTGCCAGCAGTGAGATGGTGGCAGGGGGCTTCTATGGCTACACCTTC.

This clone was observed many times. The chain uses TRBV28 and TRBJ2-4, with 9 positions matching TRBD1. The CDR3 length is 17 residues. J was trimmed by 2 bases and V by 2 bases; bases with no gene match: 7. From germline, CDR1 is MDHEN and CDR2 SYDVKM. CDR3 protein: CASSLGPGQGSKNIQYF. The CDR3 DNA reads as TGTGCCAGCAGTTTAGGGCCGGGACAGGGATCCAAAAACATTCAGTACTTC.

At least ten counts were recorded for this clone. The chain employs TRBV18 and TRBJ2-2, with D hard to call. V lost 2 bases, J lost 3 bases, and 16 bases lay in between. Germline assignment: CDR1 KGHSH and CDR2 LQKENI. The CDR3 consists of 17 residues. In nucleotides, the CDR3 is TGTGCCAGCTCACCATTTCCGGGCGCGTTTGACACCGGGGAGCTGTTTTTT. It yields the protein CASSPFPGAFDTGELFF.

This clone is deemed medium-sized. The CDR3 DNA reads TGCAGTGCTACCAGGACAGGGGGCCAATACGAGCAGTACTTC. It translates to CSATRTGGQYEQYF. The J gene is TRBJ2-7, the V gene TRBV20-1; 11 nucleotides match TRBD1. The CDR3 is 14 amino acids. CDR1 is DFQATT and CDR2 is SNEGSKA in the germline V gene (reference sequence). The J segment lost 4 bases and the V segment lost 4 bases, leaving 6 bases of the junction unmatched.

This clone was seen just once. This sequence joins TRBV7-6 and TRBJ2-3; 9 nucleotides match TRBD2. Trimming cost V 4 bases and J 5 bases; bases outside gene matches: 7. Germline CDR1 is SGHVS and CDR2 is FNYEAQ. The CDR3 spans 15 residues. CDR3 coding DNA: TGTGCCAGCAGCTCAAGCGGGAGGCCCGAAGATACGCAGTATTTT. This encodes CASSSSGRPEDTQYF.

This clone showed up many times. A much larger clone differs by one base, so this may be a read error. This chain connects TRBV6-6 to TRBJ1-2; tentatively, D is TRBD1 (6 bases). Trimming cost V 2 bases and J 6 bases, with 13 bases left between them. The CDR3 is made up of 14 amino acids. Germline CDR1 reads MNHNY; CDR2 reads SVGAGI (reference sequence). In DNA form, the CDR3 reads TGTGCCAGCAGTTACCAGTCAGGGGTTGATGGCTACACCTTC. This translates into CASSYQSGVDGYTF.

This clone was observed a few times. The chain has TRBV27 and TRBJ2-1, with TRBD2 matching 8 bases. Germline values: CDR1 MNHEY, CDR2 SMNVEV (reference sequence). The CDR3 is 16 amino acids. With 6 bases clipped from V and 8 bases from J, the junction kept 15 bases outside the gene matches. The CDR3 DNA reads as TGTGCCAGCAGCCAAATCTATCAGCGGGAGACCTATGAGCAGTTCTTC. Residues: CASSQIYQRETYEQFF.

The CDR3 spells CASSLQGGETQYF. CDR3 DNA sequence: TGTGCCAGCAGCCTACAGGGAGGTGAGACCCAGTACTTC. The rearrangement links TRBV3-1 to TRBJ2-5; D may correspond to TRBD1 or TRBD2 (6 bases each). CDR3 length: 13 amino acids. Germline V gene sequence: CDR1 LGHDT, CDR2 YNNKEL (reference sequence). V lost 4 bases to trimming and J lost 5 bases, with 11 bases between them.

This clone was seen many times. V is TRBV5-1 and J is TRBJ2-5; the match to TRBD1 covers 7 bases. This CDR3 spans 15 amino acids. V shed 4 bases, J shed 1 base, and the junction held 7 bases outside the gene matches. CDR1 is SGHRS and CDR2 is YFSETQ in the germline V gene. CDR3 DNA sequence: TGCGCCAGCAGCGACCCCGGGACAGCCCAAGAGACCCAGTACTTC. It is translated as CASSDPGTAQETQYF.